Listed below are T cell receptor beta chains from one sample, sequenced in a study of control samples from healthy donors and cancer patients. Assay used: immunoSEQ multiplex PCR; TCRdb lists only in-frame clones, some missing. Of about 110,000 clones listed, about nine tenths are singletons. Sample: blood. All receptors come from a human donor in good health. The donor label of this sample is uncertain. Both conserved end residues are part of each CDR3. Fields, in order: D gene, J gene, clone size, V gene, CDR3 DNA, CDR3 protein. A D gene is named only where the DNA matches it firmly. Clone size, where shown, is once, few, many, or a class for clones that have expanded.

. TRBJ1-5 . TRBV19 TGTGCCAGTAGTATAGTACAGGATAGCAATCAGCCCCAGCATTTT CASSIVQDSNQPQHF
. TRBJ2-2 . TRBV11-2 TGTGCCAGCAGCTTAGAGACCACTACAGCCAGGGAGCTGTTTTTT CASSLETTTARELFF
. TRBJ1-2 few TRBV2 TGTGCCAGCAGTAAGACAGTAGCCGTCGGCTACACCTTC CASSKTVAVGYTF
TRBD2 TRBJ2-1 . TRBV7-3 TGTGCCAGCAGCCAAGATAGCGGGACCTACAATGAGCAGTTCTTC CASSQDSGTYNEQFF
. TRBJ1-3 . TRBV9 TGTGCCAGCAGGCCGGGGCCTTTCTCTGGAAACACCATATATTTT CASRPGPFSGNTIYF
TRBD1 TRBJ1-1 . TRBV13 TGTGCCAGCAGCAGACCTGAGGGGGCACTGTCCACTGAAGCTTTCTTT CASSRPEGALSTEAFF
TRBD1 TRBJ1-3 . TRBV5-1 TGCGCCAGCAGCTTAGACGGGACAGGTGGAAACACCATATATTTT CASSLDGTGGNTIYF
. TRBJ2-3 . TRBV25-1 TGTGCCAGCAAGGCCGGGGGAAGAACAGATACGCAGTATTTT CASKAGGRTDTQYF
TRBD1 TRBJ1-5 . TRBV24-1 TGTGCCACCAGTGACCCCGGACAGGGGGGCAATCAGCCCCAGCATTTT CATSDPGQGGNQPQHF
. TRBJ1-5 . TRBV28 TGTGCCAGCAGTTTACAAATCTCAAATCAGCCCCAGCATTTT CASSLQISNQPQHF
. TRBJ1-1 . TRBV12-5 TGTGCTAGTGGCCTTATGGGTACAGGGTTGCCAGGCAAAATAGACACTGAAGCTTTCTTT CASGLMGTGLPGKIDTEAFF
. TRBJ2-7 . TRBV5-6 TGTGCCAGCAGCTTCGGACAGAACTACGAGCAGTACTTC CASSFGQNYEQYF
. TRBJ1-1 . TRBV6-5 TGTGCCAGCAGTACAGGGTACACTGAAGCTTTCTTT CASSTGYTEAFF
. TRBJ2-2 . TRBV6-5 TGTGCCAGCAGTTACTCGAGGCCGGGCGGGGAGCTGTTTTTT CASSYSRPGGELFF
TRBD1 TRBJ2-7 . TRBV4-1 TGCGCCAGCAGCCAAGCCAACAGGGGTTCCTACGAGCAGTACTTC CASSQANRGSYEQYF
TRBD1 TRBJ1-2 . TRBV7-2 TGTGCCAGCACACAGGACAGGGGGAACTATGGCTACACCTTC CASTQDRGNYGYTF
. TRBJ1-4 . TRBV14 TGTGCCAGCAGCCAGGACATCAAGCGAAAACTGTTTTTT CASSQDIKRKLFF
TRBD2 TRBJ2-3 . TRBV27 TGTGCCATCAAGACTTATAGCGGGGGGCCCACAGATACGCAGTATTTT CAIKTYSGGPTDTQYF
TRBD1 TRBJ2-7 few TRBV5-1 TGCGCCAGCAGCTCAATGAACAGGGGTCTAGGGGAGCAGTACTTC CASSSMNRGLGEQYF
TRBD2 TRBJ2-2 . TRBV6-1 TGTGCCAGCAGTGGAGCGGGGGGGCGTCCATTTGACACCGGGGAGCTGTTTTTT CASSGAGGRPFDTGELFF
. TRBJ1-1 . TRBV21-1 . CASRRNGLSWGKGTEAFF
. TRBJ2-7 . TRBV6-5 TGTGCCAGCAGTTCAGGCCCATCCTACGAGCAGTACTTC CASSSGPSYEQYF
TRBD1 TRBJ2-1 . TRBV27 TGTGCCAGCAGTCCTCTAAGGACAGGGCCCCACGTGAGGCAGTTCTTC CASSPLRTGPHVRQFF
. TRBJ2-7 . TRBV30 TGTGCCTGGAGTGTAACGGGACACCCCTACGAGCAGTACTTC CAWSVTGHPYEQYF
. TRBJ1-3 once TRBV7-2 TGTGCCAGCAGCTTAGAGCGCCCGAGACCTGGAAACACCATATATTTT CASSLERPRPGNTIYF
. TRBJ1-1 . TRBV6-6 TGTGCCAGCAGTTATGACAGTAGCGGCGGTGGAGCTTTCTTT CASSYDSSGGGAFF
TRBD1 TRBJ1-1 once TRBV4-1 TGCGCCAGCAGCCCAGGGGGGGTGAACACTGAAGCTTTCTTT CASSPGGVNTEAFF
TRBD2 TRBJ2-1 . TRBV28 TGTGCCAGCAGTTCACGTCTAGCGGGGGGCCGCAATGAGCAGTTCTTC CASSSRLAGGRNEQFF
TRBD1 TRBJ1-3 . TRBV27 TGTGCCAGCAGTTTGTCACAAGGGACAGTTGGAAACACCATATATTTT CASSLSQGTVGNTIYF
TRBD1 TRBJ1-6 . TRBV5-1 TGCGCCAGCAGCTTGGCGACAGGGGACTATAATTCACCCCTCCACTTT CASSLATGDYNSPLHF
. TRBJ2-2 . TRBV12-3/TRBV12-4 TGTGCCAGCAGTCCCCAGGGCACCGGGGAGCTGTTTTTT CASSPQGTGELFF
. TRBJ2-5 . TRBV10-3 TGTGCCATCAGTGAGTCGACCAAAGAGATCCAGTACTTC CAISESTKEIQYF
. TRBJ2-7 . TRBV12-3/TRBV12-4 TGTGCCAGCAGCCGAGGTACCGAGCAGTACTTC CASSRGTEQYF
TRBD2 TRBJ2-5 . TRBV12-5 TGTGCTAGTGGTTTTAAGCGGGTTCCTTTAACTAGCGGGGGGGGAGAAGAGACCCAGTACTTC CASGFKRVPLTSGGGEETQYF
. TRBJ1-2 . TRBV25-1 TGTGCCAGCAGTGATCTTAATGGCTACACCTTC CASSDLNGYTF
TRBD1 TRBJ1-6 . TRBV7-2 TGTGCCAGCAGCATCCCGGGACAGCAGTATAATTCACCCCTCCACTTT CASSIPGQQYNSPLHF
. TRBJ1-3 . TRBV3-1/TRBV3-2 TGTGCCAGCAGCCAATTTCTGGAGGGGAGCTCTGGAAACACCATATATTTT CASSQFLEGSSGNTIYF
TRBD1 TRBJ2-7 . TRBV28 TGTGCCAGCACTGACAGGGCCTACGAGCAGTACTTC CASTDRAYEQYF
. TRBJ1-2 once TRBV5-1 TGCGCCAGCAGCCCTCCTACAGGGTACTATGGCTACACCTTC CASSPPTGYYGYTF
. TRBJ2-7 . TRBV7-9 TGTGCCAGCAGCTCTGGTCAGGCGGGGATCTACGAGCAGTACTTC CASSSGQAGIYEQYF
. TRBJ1-1 . TRBV11-2 TGTGCCAGCAGGCGAGAGAACACTGAAGCTTTCTTT CASRRENTEAFF
TRBD2 TRBJ2-3 . TRBV7-2 TGTGCCAGCAGCTTAGGGGCTCTAGCGGGGAGCACAGATACGCAGTATTTT CASSLGALAGSTDTQYF
. TRBJ2-6 . TRBV18 TGTGCCAGCTCACCACCGCAGGTCGGTATCTCTGGGGCCAACGTCCTGACTTTC CASSPPQVGISGANVLTF
. TRBJ1-5 . TRBV5-1 TGCGCCAGCAGCTTGATTCAGCCCCAGCATTTT CASSLIQPQHF
TRBD1 TRBJ1-5 . TRBV30 TGTGCCTGGAGCCGGGACAGGGTTGATCAGCCCCAGCATTTT CAWSRDRVDQPQHF
. TRBJ2-6 . TRBV19 TGTGCCAGTACCATGAGGGACTCTGGGGCCAACGTCCTGACTTTC CASTMRDSGANVLTF
. TRBJ2-6 . TRBV3-1/TRBV3-2 TGTGCCAGCAGCACCCAGAACCCGGGCTCTGGGGCCAACGTCCTGACTTTC CASSTQNPGSGANVLTF
TRBD1 TRBJ1-3 . TRBV18 TGTGCCAGCTCACCGGACAGGGGGCCTGGAAACACCATATATTTT CASSPDRGPGNTIYF
TRBD1 TRBJ2-2 . TRBV5-1 TGCGCCAGCAGCTTGGGACAGGGAATTCCCGGGGAGCTGTTTTTT CASSLGQGIPGELFF
. TRBJ1-4 . TRBV18 TGTGCCAGCTCACCAGGGGGTAATGAAAAACTGTTTTTT CASSPGGNEKLFF
. TRBJ2-1 . TRBV7-9 TGTGCCAGCAGCTTAGTTCCTAGCCAGGGAACGGAGCAGTTCTTC CASSLVPSQGTEQFF
. TRBJ1-5 . TRBV2 TGTGCCAGCAGTGTCGGGAGCCGAGGCGGCAATCAGCCCCAGCATTTT CASSVGSRGGNQPQHF
. TRBJ2-1 few TRBV7-9 TGTGCCAGCAGCTTAAGCACCGGACCCCTAAATGAGCAGTTCTTC CASSLSTGPLNEQFF
. TRBJ1-3 . TRBV19 TGTGCCAGTAGTATTGGGGGCTCCTCTGGAAACACCATATATTTT CASSIGGSSGNTIYF